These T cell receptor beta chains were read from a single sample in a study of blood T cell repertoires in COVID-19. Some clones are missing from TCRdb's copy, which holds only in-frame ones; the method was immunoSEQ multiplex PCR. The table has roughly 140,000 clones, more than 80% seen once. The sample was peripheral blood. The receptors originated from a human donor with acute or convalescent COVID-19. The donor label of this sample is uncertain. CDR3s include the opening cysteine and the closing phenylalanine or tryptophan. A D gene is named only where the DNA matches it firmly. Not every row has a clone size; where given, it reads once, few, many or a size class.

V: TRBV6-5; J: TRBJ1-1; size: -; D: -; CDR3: CASSITSTKNTEAFF; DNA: TGTGCCAGCAGCATTACGAGCACCAAGAACACTGAAGCTTTCTTT
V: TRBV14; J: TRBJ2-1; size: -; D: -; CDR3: CASSQAGGYYNEQFF; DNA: TGTGCCAGCAGCCAAGCTGGGGGGTACTACAATGAGCAGTTCTTC
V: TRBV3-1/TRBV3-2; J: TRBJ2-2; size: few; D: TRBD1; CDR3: CASSRIQGAGELFF; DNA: TGTGCCAGCAGCCGAATACAGGGGGCCGGGGAGCTGTTTTTT
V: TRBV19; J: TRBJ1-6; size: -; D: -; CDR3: CASSISGRGMNSPLHF; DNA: TGTGCCAGTAGTATCTCGGGTCGGGGGATGAATTCACCCCTCCACTTT
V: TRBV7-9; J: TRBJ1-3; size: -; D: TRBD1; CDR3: CASSPGQGASSGNTIYF; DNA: TGTGCCAGCAGCCCGGGACAGGGGGCAAGCTCTGGAAACACCATATATTTT
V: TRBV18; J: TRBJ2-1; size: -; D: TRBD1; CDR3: CASSQGASYNEQFF; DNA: TGTGCCAGCTCACAGGGGGCGTCCTACAATGAGCAGTTCTTC
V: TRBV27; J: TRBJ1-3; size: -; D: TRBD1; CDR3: CASRSTGVSGNTIYF; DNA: TGTGCCAGCAGGTCCACAGGGGTGTCTGGAAACACCATATATTTT
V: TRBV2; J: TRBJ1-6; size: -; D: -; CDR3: CASSDWAASNSPLHF; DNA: TGTGCCAGCAGTGATTGGGCAGCCTCTAATTCACCCCTCCACTTT
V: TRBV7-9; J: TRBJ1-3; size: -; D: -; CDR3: CASSLGGVPVAIYF; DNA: TGTGCCAGCAGCTTAGGGGGGGTACCCGTCGCCATATATTTT
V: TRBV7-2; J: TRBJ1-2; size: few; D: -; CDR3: CASSSQAGRALDGYTF; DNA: TGTGCCAGCAGCTCCCAGGCGGGACGGGCATTGGATGGCTACACCTTC
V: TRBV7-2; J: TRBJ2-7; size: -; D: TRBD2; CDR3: CASSLVLAGEQYF; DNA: TGTGCCAGCAGCTTAGTACTAGCGGGCGAGCAGTACTTC
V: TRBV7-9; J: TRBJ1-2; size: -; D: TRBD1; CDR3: CASSRLQGAGGYTF; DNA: TGTGCCAGCAGCCGCCTACAGGGGGCGGGTGGCTACACCTTC
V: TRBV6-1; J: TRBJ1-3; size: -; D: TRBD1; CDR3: CASSAGTALTGNTIYF; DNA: TGTGCCAGCAGTGCCGGGACAGCACTGACTGGAAACACCATATATTTT
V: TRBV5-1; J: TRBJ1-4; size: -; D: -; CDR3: CASSLAGTNEKLFF; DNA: TGCGCCAGCAGCTTGGCAGGAACTAATGAAAAACTGTTTTTT
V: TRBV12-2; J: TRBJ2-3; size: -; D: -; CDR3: CASRFAGLAGGPDTQYF; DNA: TGTGCAAGTCGCTTCGCCGGACTAGCGGGGGGGCCAGATACGCAGTATTTT
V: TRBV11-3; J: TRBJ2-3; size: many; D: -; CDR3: CASKDSAEDTQYF; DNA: TGTGCCAGCAAAGATTCAGCGGAAGATACGCAGTATTTT
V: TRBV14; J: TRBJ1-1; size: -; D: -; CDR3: CASSRSWRGVGPGTEAFF; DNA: -
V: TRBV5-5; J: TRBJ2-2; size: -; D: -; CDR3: CASSFRAWGQGTGELFF; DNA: TGTGCCAGCAGCTTTCGTGCATGGGGTCAGGGCACCGGGGAGCTGTTTTTT
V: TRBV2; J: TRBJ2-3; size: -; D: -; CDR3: CASSPTVKAQYF; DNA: TGTGCCAGCAGCCCGACAGTTAAGGCGCAGTATTTT
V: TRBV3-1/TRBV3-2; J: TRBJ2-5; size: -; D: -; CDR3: CASSPLSVQETQYF; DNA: TGTGCCAGCAGCCCTCTCAGTGTACAAGAGACCCAGTACTTC
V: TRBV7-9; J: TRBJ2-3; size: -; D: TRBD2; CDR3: CASSSTSGGAEDTQYF; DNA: TGTGCCAGCAGCTCAACAAGCGGGGGGGCGGAAGATACGCAGTATTTT
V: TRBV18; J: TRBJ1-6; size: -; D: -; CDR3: CASSPREGGTENSPLHF; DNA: TGTGCCAGCTCACCAAGGGAGGGGGGAACGGAAAATTCACCCCTCCACTTT
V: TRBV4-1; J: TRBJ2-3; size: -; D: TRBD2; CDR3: CASSAWASGVTDTQYF; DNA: TGCGCCAGCAGCGCATGGGCTAGCGGGGTGACAGATACGCAGTATTTT
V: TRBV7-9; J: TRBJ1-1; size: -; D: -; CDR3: CASSQWRGGNTEAFF; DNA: TGTGCCAGCAGCCAATGGCGTGGAGGCAACACTGAAGCTTTCTTT
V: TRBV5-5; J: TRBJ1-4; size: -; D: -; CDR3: CASSLETSDEKLFF; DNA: TGTGCCAGCAGCTTGGAGACATCCGATGAAAAACTGTTTTTT
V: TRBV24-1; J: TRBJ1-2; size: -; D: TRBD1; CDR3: CATSDFRTGRGYTF; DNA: TGTGCCACCAGTGATTTTAGGACAGGACGTGGCTACACCTTC
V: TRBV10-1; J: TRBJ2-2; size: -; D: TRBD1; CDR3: CASGTVGTGELFF; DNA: TGCGCCAGCGGGACAGTAGGCACCGGGGAGCTGTTTTTT
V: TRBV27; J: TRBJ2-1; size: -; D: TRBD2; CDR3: CASRGGGNEQFF; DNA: TGTGCCAGCCGCGGGGGGGGTAATGAGCAGTTCTTC
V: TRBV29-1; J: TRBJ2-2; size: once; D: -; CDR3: CSVLPGTSNTGELFF; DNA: TGCAGCGTACTCCCTGGGACATCGAACACCGGGGAGCTGTTTTTT
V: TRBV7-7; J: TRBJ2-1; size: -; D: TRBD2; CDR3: CASSSGRGANNEQFF; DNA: TGTGCCAGCAGCTCCGGGCGGGGGGCTAACAATGAGCAGTTCTTC
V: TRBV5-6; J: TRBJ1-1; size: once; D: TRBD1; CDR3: CASSSTGLTEAFF; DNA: TGTGCCAGCAGCTCGACAGGGCTCACTGAAGCTTTCTTT
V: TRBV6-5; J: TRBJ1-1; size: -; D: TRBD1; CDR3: CASRQGPDVGAFF; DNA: TGTGCCAGCAGACAGGGGCCAGACGTCGGGGCTTTCTTT
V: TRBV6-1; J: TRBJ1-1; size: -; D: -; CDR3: CASSETGWGHDSVTEAFF; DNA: TGTGCCAGCAGTGAAACGGGCTGGGGGCATGATAGTGTCACTGAAGCTTTCTTT
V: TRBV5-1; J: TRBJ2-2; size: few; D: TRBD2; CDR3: CASSISIAGDNTGELFF; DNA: TGCGCCAGCAGCATATCGATAGCGGGGGATAACACCGGGGAGCTGTTTTTT
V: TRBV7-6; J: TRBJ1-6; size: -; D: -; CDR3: CASSRQRSYNSPLHF; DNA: TGTGCCAGCAGCCGACAGCGCTCCTATAATTCACCCCTCCACTTT
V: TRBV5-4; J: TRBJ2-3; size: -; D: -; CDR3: CASSLGTSTDTQYF; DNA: TGTGCCAGCAGCTTGGGGACTAGCACAGATACGCAGTATTTT
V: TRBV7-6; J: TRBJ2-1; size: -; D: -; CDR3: CASSAWVAGSYNEQFF; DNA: TGTGCCAGCAGCGCCTGGGTCGCAGGCTCCTACAATGAGCAGTTCTTC
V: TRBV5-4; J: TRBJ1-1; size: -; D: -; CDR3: CASTNLDQGKTEAFF; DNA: TGTGCCAGCACCAACCTCGACCAGGGGAAAACTGAAGCTTTCTTT
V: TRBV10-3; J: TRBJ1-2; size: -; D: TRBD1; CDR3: CAISRDSYGYTF; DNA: TGTGCCATCAGTCGGGACAGTTATGGCTACACCTTC
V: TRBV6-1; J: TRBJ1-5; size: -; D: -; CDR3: CASSDRTVSNQPQHF; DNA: TGTGCCAGCAGTGACCGGACAGTTAGCAATCAGCCCCAGCATTTT
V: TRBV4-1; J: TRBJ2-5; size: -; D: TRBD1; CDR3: CASSQGDRDQETQYF; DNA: TGCGCCAGCAGCCAAGGGGACAGGGACCAAGAGACCCAGTACTTC
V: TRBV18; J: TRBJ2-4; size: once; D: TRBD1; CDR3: CASSPGQGGLQYF; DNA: TGTGCCAGCTCACCGGGACAGGGAGGGCTTCAGTACTTC
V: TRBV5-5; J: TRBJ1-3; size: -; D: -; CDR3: CASSLTVFSGNTIYF; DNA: TGTGCCAGCAGCCTGACAGTTTTCTCTGGAAACACCATATATTTT
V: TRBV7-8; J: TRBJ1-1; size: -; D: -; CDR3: CASSSGEIAEAFF; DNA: TGTGCCAGCAGCTCGGGGGAGATAGCTGAAGCTTTCTTT
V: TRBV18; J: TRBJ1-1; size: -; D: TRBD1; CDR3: CASSIGQENTEAFF; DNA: TGTGCCAGCTCCATAGGACAGGAGAACACTGAAGCTTTCTTT
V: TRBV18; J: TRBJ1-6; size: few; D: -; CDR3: CASSPQNSPLHF; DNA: TGTGCCAGCTCACCCCAAAATTCACCCCTCCACTTT
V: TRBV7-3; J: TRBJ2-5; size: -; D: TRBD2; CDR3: CASSYSSGAGETQYF; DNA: TGTGCCAGCAGCTACTCTAGCGGGGCGGGGGAGACCCAGTACTTC
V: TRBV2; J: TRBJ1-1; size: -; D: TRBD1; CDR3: CASSQTYGTGSTEAFF; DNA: TGTGCCAGCAGTCAGACCTACGGGACAGGGTCCACTGAAGCTTTCTTT
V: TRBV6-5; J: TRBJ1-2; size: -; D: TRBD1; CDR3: CASSPGTVYGYTF; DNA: TGTGCCAGCAGTCCGGGGACAGTCTATGGCTACACCTTC
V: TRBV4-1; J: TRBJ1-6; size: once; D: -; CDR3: CASSPVIDSPLHF; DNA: TGCGCCAGCAGCCCAGTGATCGATTCACCCCTCCACTTT
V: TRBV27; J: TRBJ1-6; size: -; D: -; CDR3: CASSSPSLSPLHF; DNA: TGTGCCAGCAGTTCCCCCAGTCTTTCACCCCTCCACTTT
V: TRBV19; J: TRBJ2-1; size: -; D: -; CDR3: CASSSGDSYNEQFF; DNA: TGTGCCAGTAGTTCAGGGGACTCCTACAATGAGCAGTTCTTC
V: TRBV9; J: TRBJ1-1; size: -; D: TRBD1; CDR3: CASSTITGGAGTEAFF; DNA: TGTGCCAGCAGCACCATCACAGGGGGCGCGGGCACTGAAGCTTTCTTT